Listed below are T cell receptor beta chains from one sample, sequenced in a study of blood T cell repertoires in COVID-19. Using immunoSEQ multiplex PCR, the repertoire was profiled, and TCRdb retains in-frame clones only, with some absent. Here the sample spans 90,000 to 150,000 clones, roughly nine tenths being singletons. The sample consisted of peripheral blood. The receptor set was obtained from a man aged 65 to 85 who had recovered from COVID-19. Both conserved end residues are part of each CDR3. The D gene is left open where the match is weak. Some rows have no size entry. The others give once, few or many, or a class for an expanded clone.

v_call: TRBV28; d_call: TRBD1; j_call: TRBJ1-2; clone_size: .; cdr3_nt: TGTGCCAGCAGTTTAGGGGTCCGGACAGGCCGGGGACGCCCCTATGGCTACACCTTC; cdr3_aa: CASSLGVRTGRGRPYGYTF
v_call: TRBV9; d_call: .; j_call: TRBJ1-6; clone_size: .; cdr3_nt: TGTGCCAGCAGTAAAAGGGGGAGCTCCTATAATTCACCCCTCCACTTT; cdr3_aa: CASSKRGSSYNSPLHF
v_call: TRBV6-2/TRBV6-3; d_call: .; j_call: TRBJ1-6; clone_size: .; cdr3_nt: TGTGCCAGCAGCCTCACATCGGGGAACTCACCCCTCCACTTT; cdr3_aa: CASSLTSGNSPLHF
v_call: TRBV7-3; d_call: TRBD2; j_call: TRBJ2-3; clone_size: once; cdr3_nt: TGTGCCAGCAGCCCGAGTCCCGGGACTAGCGGGATTGGAGATACGCAGTATTTT; cdr3_aa: CASSPSPGTSGIGDTQYF
v_call: TRBV29-1; d_call: .; j_call: TRBJ2-1; clone_size: .; cdr3_nt: TGCAGCGTTGGTGGGGCCCACTCCTACAATGAGCAGTTCTTC; cdr3_aa: CSVGGAHSYNEQFF
v_call: TRBV7-8; d_call: .; j_call: TRBJ2-7; clone_size: .; cdr3_nt: TGTGCCAGCAGCTTAATGAGGGCAACCTACGAGCAGTACTTC; cdr3_aa: CASSLMRATYEQYF
v_call: TRBV19; d_call: .; j_call: TRBJ2-7; clone_size: .; cdr3_nt: TGTGCCAGTAGTAAGGGGGACATTCGAGCCTACGAGCAGTACTTC; cdr3_aa: CASSKGDIRAYEQYF
v_call: TRBV18; d_call: .; j_call: TRBJ2-7; clone_size: .; cdr3_nt: TGTGCCAGCTCACCATCCCTGACTTCTTACGAGCAGTACTTC; cdr3_aa: CASSPSLTSYEQYF
v_call: TRBV6-5; d_call: .; j_call: TRBJ1-6; clone_size: .; cdr3_nt: TGTGCCAGCAGTTATTCCGACACCGGAGGGGATTCACCCCTCCACTTT; cdr3_aa: CASSYSDTGGDSPLHF
v_call: TRBV5-1; d_call: TRBD2; j_call: TRBJ2-3; clone_size: .; cdr3_nt: TGCGCCAGCAGCTCAGGACTAGCGGGGATGGATACGCAGTATTTT; cdr3_aa: CASSSGLAGMDTQYF
v_call: TRBV6-1; d_call: .; j_call: TRBJ2-7; clone_size: .; cdr3_nt: TGTGCCAGCAGTGAAGCGGAACAGAAAGGAGGCGAGCAGTACTTC; cdr3_aa: CASSEAEQKGGEQYF
v_call: TRBV28; d_call: .; j_call: TRBJ2-3; clone_size: .; cdr3_nt: TGTGCCAGCAGCCGATGGGGGAACAGGGTCCCAGATACGCAGTATTTT; cdr3_aa: CASSRWGNRVPDTQYF
v_call: TRBV5-1; d_call: TRBD2; j_call: TRBJ2-7; clone_size: .; cdr3_nt: TGCGCCAGCAGCTTGGGTAGCGGGGGGCCTTCTTACGAGCAGTACTTC; cdr3_aa: CASSLGSGGPSYEQYF
v_call: TRBV28; d_call: .; j_call: TRBJ1-2; clone_size: .; cdr3_nt: TGTGCCACCATTGAAAACAGGGAGGGCGGCTACACCTTC; cdr3_aa: CATIENREGGYTF
v_call: TRBV30; d_call: .; j_call: TRBJ1-4; clone_size: .; cdr3_nt: TGTGCCTGGAGTACCTGGCCCGCAACTAATGAAAAACTGTTTTTT; cdr3_aa: CAWSTWPATNEKLFF
v_call: TRBV7-8; d_call: .; j_call: TRBJ2-7; clone_size: .; cdr3_nt: TGTGCCAGCAGCTTCTACAGGGCCTCCCTTTACGAGCAGTACTTC; cdr3_aa: CASSFYRASLYEQYF
v_call: TRBV7-3; d_call: .; j_call: TRBJ1-1; clone_size: once; cdr3_nt: TGTGCCAGCAGCCCCTACGGGAGAACTGAAGCTTTCTTT; cdr3_aa: CASSPYGRTEAFF
v_call: TRBV7-2; d_call: TRBD1; j_call: TRBJ2-1; clone_size: .; cdr3_nt: TGTGCCAGCAGCTCCGGGACAGGATTTTACAATGAGCAGTTCTTC; cdr3_aa: CASSSGTGFYNEQFF
v_call: TRBV7-2; d_call: .; j_call: TRBJ1-5; clone_size: once; cdr3_nt: TGTGCCAGCAGCTTAGAGGTGGGAGCCTTCAATCAGCCCCAGCATTTT; cdr3_aa: CASSLEVGAFNQPQHF
v_call: TRBV7-9; d_call: .; j_call: TRBJ2-7; clone_size: .; cdr3_nt: TGTGCCAGCAGCTTACAGGCTTACGAGCAGTACTTC; cdr3_aa: CASSLQAYEQYF
v_call: TRBV7-2; d_call: .; j_call: TRBJ2-3; clone_size: once; cdr3_nt: TGTGCCAGCAGCTTATGGGGGGAGAGTTCAGATACGCAGTATTTT; cdr3_aa: CASSLWGESSDTQYF
v_call: TRBV7-3; d_call: TRBD1; j_call: TRBJ2-3; clone_size: .; cdr3_nt: TGTGCCAGCAGCCTATCGACAGGGGCTCTCACAGATACGCAGTATTTT; cdr3_aa: CASSLSTGALTDTQYF
v_call: TRBV10-3; d_call: .; j_call: TRBJ1-6; clone_size: .; cdr3_nt: TGTGCCACCAAGACAGGTAGTGATAATTCACCCCTCCACTTT; cdr3_aa: CATKTGSDNSPLHF
v_call: TRBV5-4; d_call: TRBD1; j_call: TRBJ2-1; clone_size: .; cdr3_nt: TGTGCCAGCAGCAAGGGACAGACCTCTTACAATGAGCAGTTCTTC; cdr3_aa: CASSKGQTSYNEQFF
v_call: TRBV18; d_call: TRBD2; j_call: TRBJ2-7; clone_size: few; cdr3_nt: TGTGCCAGCTCACCCCAGAGCGGGGGCTACGAGCAGTACTTC; cdr3_aa: CASSPQSGGYEQYF
v_call: TRBV19; d_call: TRBD1; j_call: TRBJ1-6; clone_size: .; cdr3_nt: TGTGCCAGTAGGAGGGGGCCGTATAATTCACCCCTCCACTTT; cdr3_aa: CASRRGPYNSPLHF
v_call: TRBV10-3; d_call: .; j_call: TRBJ1-2; clone_size: .; cdr3_nt: TGTGCCATCAGTGCCACCCACAACCCAGGCGCCTATGGCTACACCTTC; cdr3_aa: CAISATHNPGAYGYTF
v_call: TRBV7-8; d_call: .; j_call: TRBJ1-3; clone_size: .; cdr3_nt: TGTGCCAGCAGCTTCGAAAAACATGGAAACACCATATATTTT; cdr3_aa: CASSFEKHGNTIYF
v_call: TRBV28; d_call: TRBD2; j_call: TRBJ2-7; clone_size: .; cdr3_nt: TGTGCCAGCAGAAACGGACTAGCGGTCTCCTACGAGCAGTACTTC; cdr3_aa: CASRNGLAVSYEQYF
v_call: TRBV12-3/TRBV12-4; d_call: .; j_call: TRBJ2-7; clone_size: once; cdr3_nt: TGTGCCAGCAGTTTGGGGCTCCCCTACGAGCAGTACTTC; cdr3_aa: CASSLGLPYEQYF
v_call: TRBV19; d_call: TRBD2; j_call: TRBJ2-5; clone_size: .; cdr3_nt: TGTGCCAGTAGTAGGGGGACTAGCGGACGGTACCAAGAGACCCAGTACTTC; cdr3_aa: CASSRGTSGRYQETQYF
v_call: TRBV30; d_call: .; j_call: TRBJ2-2; clone_size: .; cdr3_nt: TGTGCCTGGAGGATACCAGGCACCGGGGAGCTGTTTTTT; cdr3_aa: CAWRIPGTGELFF
v_call: TRBV28; d_call: .; j_call: TRBJ1-6; clone_size: .; cdr3_nt: TGTGCCAGCACTTACAGTAATTCACCCCTCCACTTT; cdr3_aa: CASTYSNSPLHF
v_call: TRBV5-4; d_call: .; j_call: TRBJ1-2; clone_size: .; cdr3_nt: TGTGCCAGCAGCTTGTTGGGACAATTCCCCCCCTATGGCTACACCTTC; cdr3_aa: CASSLLGQFPPYGYTF
v_call: TRBV7-2; d_call: .; j_call: TRBJ2-3; clone_size: .; cdr3_nt: TGTGCCAGCAGCTGGGGGCGGCCCCGGGGTTCCGATACGCAGTATTTT; cdr3_aa: CASSWGRPRGSDTQYF
v_call: TRBV28; d_call: .; j_call: TRBJ2-2; clone_size: .; cdr3_nt: TGTGCCAGCAGTTGGACCGGGACAACGAACACCGGGGAGCTGTTTTTT; cdr3_aa: CASSWTGTTNTGELFF
v_call: TRBV18; d_call: TRBD1; j_call: TRBJ1-2; clone_size: .; cdr3_nt: TGTGCCAGCTCACCAGGACAGGGCGTTTACTATGGCTACACCTTC; cdr3_aa: CASSPGQGVYYGYTF
v_call: TRBV5-5; d_call: TRBD1; j_call: TRBJ2-1; clone_size: .; cdr3_nt: TGTGCCAGCAGCTTGGCCGGGACAGGGGAGCCGAAGCAGTTCTTC; cdr3_aa: CASSLAGTGEPKQFF
v_call: TRBV18; d_call: .; j_call: TRBJ2-1; clone_size: .; cdr3_nt: TGTGCCAGCTCACCAACAGGATACAATGAGCAGTTCTTC; cdr3_aa: CASSPTGYNEQFF
v_call: TRBV7-7; d_call: TRBD2; j_call: TRBJ2-1; clone_size: .; cdr3_nt: TGTGCCAGCAGCTTAGAGGGCGGGGGGTACAATGAGCAGTTCTTC; cdr3_aa: CASSLEGGGYNEQFF
v_call: TRBV27; d_call: TRBD2; j_call: TRBJ2-1; clone_size: .; cdr3_nt: TGTGCCAGCAGGTCACTAGCGGGACGGAATGAGCAGTTCTTC; cdr3_aa: CASRSLAGRNEQFF
v_call: TRBV5-4; d_call: .; j_call: TRBJ2-5; clone_size: .; cdr3_nt: TGTGCCAGCAGCTCTCATGGCGGGGAGACCCAGTACTTC; cdr3_aa: CASSSHGGETQYF
v_call: TRBV9; d_call: .; j_call: TRBJ2-1; clone_size: .; cdr3_nt: TGTGCCAGCAGCGCCGCAGGGGCGTCCTACAATGAGCAGTTCTTC; cdr3_aa: CASSAAGASYNEQFF
v_call: TRBV20-1; d_call: .; j_call: TRBJ2-5; clone_size: once; cdr3_nt: TGCAGTGCTAGTACCGAGCTCAAACGGGGATGGAAAGAGACCCAGTACTTC; cdr3_aa: CSASTELKRGWKETQYF
v_call: TRBV7-8; d_call: .; j_call: TRBJ2-3; clone_size: .; cdr3_nt: TGTGCCAGCAGCCCCCTGGCAGGGATGGCAGATACGCAGTATTTT; cdr3_aa: CASSPLAGMADTQYF
v_call: TRBV18; d_call: .; j_call: TRBJ2-1; clone_size: .; cdr3_nt: TGTGCCAGCTCACCTCAGACAGGCAATGAGCAGTTCTTC; cdr3_aa: CASSPQTGNEQFF
v_call: TRBV2; d_call: .; j_call: TRBJ1-6; clone_size: .; cdr3_nt: TGTGCCAGCAGTGAACAGTCTAATTCACCCCTCCACTTT; cdr3_aa: CASSEQSNSPLHF
v_call: TRBV19; d_call: .; j_call: TRBJ1-1; clone_size: .; cdr3_nt: TGTGCCAGTAGTATAGAGGGTACGGGACATACTGAAGCTTTCTTT; cdr3_aa: CASSIEGTGHTEAFF
v_call: TRBV11-2; d_call: .; j_call: TRBJ1-1; clone_size: .; cdr3_nt: TGTGCCAGCAGCTTAGTGGGTCAGGGAAACACTGAAGCTTTCTTT; cdr3_aa: CASSLVGQGNTEAFF
v_call: TRBV28; d_call: .; j_call: TRBJ2-7; clone_size: .; cdr3_nt: TGTGCCAGCAACTCCGCGAGGGGGGGGGACTCCTACGAGCAGTACTTC; cdr3_aa: CASNSARGGDSYEQYF
v_call: TRBV7-3; d_call: .; j_call: TRBJ2-3; clone_size: .; cdr3_nt: TGTGCCAGCAGCTTGGGGGCGGGCCGCGGGTTCACGGGCGCGGATACGCAGTATTTT; cdr3_aa: CASSLGAGRGFTGADTQYF
v_call: TRBV2; d_call: TRBD1; j_call: TRBJ2-7; clone_size: .; cdr3_nt: TGTGCCAGCAGAACCGGGACAGAGTCCTACGAGCAGTACTTC; cdr3_aa: CASRTGTESYEQYF
v_call: TRBV2; d_call: .; j_call: TRBJ1-5; clone_size: few; cdr3_nt: TGTGCCAGCAGGCAGGATAGCAATCAGCCCCAGCATTTT; cdr3_aa: CASRQDSNQPQHF
v_call: TRBV6-6; d_call: TRBD1; j_call: TRBJ2-3; clone_size: medium-sized; cdr3_nt: TGTGCCAGCAGTTACTCTGGGACAGACAGCACAGATACGCAGTATTTT; cdr3_aa: CASSYSGTDSTDTQYF
v_call: TRBV30; d_call: .; j_call: TRBJ1-4; clone_size: .; cdr3_nt: TGTGCCTGGAGTGTAGCCGCAACTAATGAAAAACTGTTTTTT; cdr3_aa: CAWSVAATNEKLFF
v_call: TRBV2; d_call: .; j_call: TRBJ1-1; clone_size: .; cdr3_nt: TGTGCCAGCAGTGAAGTTTCGGGGGACACTGAAGCTTTCTTT; cdr3_aa: CASSEVSGDTEAFF
v_call: TRBV6-2/TRBV6-3; d_call: TRBD2; j_call: TRBJ2-5; clone_size: .; cdr3_nt: TGTGCCAGCAGTTACACGCTAGCGGGGGGCCCTCAGTACTTC; cdr3_aa: CASSYTLAGGPQYF
v_call: TRBV12-3/TRBV12-4; d_call: .; j_call: TRBJ2-1; clone_size: .; cdr3_nt: TGTGCCAGCAGCCTCAGGGGAAGACAGTTCTTC; cdr3_aa: CASSLRGRQFF
v_call: TRBV12-3/TRBV12-4; d_call: .; j_call: TRBJ2-7; clone_size: .; cdr3_nt: TGTGCCAGCAGTTTAGGTAACGAGCAGTACTTC; cdr3_aa: CASSLGNEQYF